One sample yielded the 25 T cell receptor beta chains listed below, sequenced in a study of Tregs in tolerant kidney transplant recipients (dated by TCRdb to between 2018 and 2021). The meaning of the sample's time point label: blood sample drawn before combined kidney and bone marrow transplant. The library came from the immunoSEQ multiplex PCR assay. Here the immuneACCESS table is served through TCRdb, limited to in-frame sequences with V and J called. Missing clones are a known gap in these copies; in checked studies unresolved V genes cover under half, and the rest lacks a known reason. The sample profile shows over 50,000 clones; over 75% of them were found once. The top ten clones comprise approximately 2.3% of the sample. Specimen: Tregs from blood, collected before the transplant. These receptors were obtained from a human donor who received a combined kidney and bone marrow transplant.

The CDR3: CASSLGGQPFTDTQYF. DNA for the CDR3: TGTGCCAGCAGCTTAGGGGGGCAGCCCTTCACAGATACGCAGTATTTT. V and J are TRBV5-6 and TRBJ2-3; the D call may be TRBD1 or TRBD2 (6 bases each). This CDR3 region has 16 residues. V was trimmed by 2 bases and J by 2 bases, leaving 15 bases between them. The germline gives CDR1 SGHDT, CDR2 YYEEEE.

This chain joins TRBV19 and TRBJ2-7; D is perhaps TRBD2 (5 bases). The germline V gene has CDR1 LNHDA and CDR2 SQIVND (reference sequence). The V and J ends lost 5 bases and 3 bases respectively, with 11 bases between them. This CDR3 region has 13 residues. The CDR3 region has the DNA TGTGCCAGTAGTCTTAGCGACGGCTACGAGCAGTACTTC. Its translation: CASSLSDGYEQYF.

This chain connects TRBV4-1 to TRBJ2-7; D gene uncertain. The CDR3 runs to 15 residues. V lost 5 bases to trimming and J lost 2 bases, with 16 bases between them. The germline gives CDR1 MGHRA, CDR2 YSYEKL. CDR3 in amino acids: CASSSLAGRTYEQYF. The CDR3, as DNA: TGCGCCAGCAGCTCATTGGCTGGTAGGACCTACGAGCAGTACTTC.

CDR3 residues: CASSLSGGPYGYTF. In nucleotides, the CDR3 is TGTGCCAGCAGCTTATCCGGAGGGCCCTATGGCTACACCTTC. This chain joins TRBV7-9 and TRBJ1-2; D is uncertain. Germline V gene lookup returns CDR1 SEHNR and CDR2 FQNEAQ (reference sequence). Trimming stripped 2 bases from V and 4 bases from J, with 11 bases between. The CDR3 is 14 residues long.

This CDR3 is CASEGPTGGYTF. The CDR3, as DNA: TGTGCCAGCGAGGGGCCGACAGGAGGCTACACCTTC. V is TRBV6-1 and J is TRBJ1-2, with D perhaps TRBD1 (6 bases). V lost 8 bases, J lost 8 bases, and 15 bases lay in between. CDR1 is MNHNS, CDR2 SASEGT, per germline. This CDR3 comprises 12 residues.

As regards this clone: The junction departs from the called germline gene at one end, perhaps through a read error. The chain has TRBV12-5 and TRBJ2-1; 9 bases agree with TRBD2. Germline lookup yields CDR1 LGHNT and CDR2 FRNRAP. The CDR3 contains 20 residues. This CDR3 reads CARGLVLSQTSGLPYNEQFF. CDR3 DNA sequence: TGTGCTAGGGGTTTGGTTCTCTCGCAGACTAGCGGTTTGCCCTACAATGAGCAGTTCTTC.

The chain is built from TRBV6-5 and TRBJ2-7, with 9 bases aligning to TRBD1. CDR1 MNHEY and CDR2 SVGAGI come from the germline V gene. This CDR3 has 16 residues. Losses at the gene ends were 2 bases for V and 2 bases for J; bases not matched to a gene: 7. The CDR3, as DNA: TGTGCCAGCAGTTACGGGGGGACAGGGACGACCTACGAGCAGTACTTC. This sequence encodes CASSYGGTGTTYEQYF.

This clone was seen a few times. The chain has TRBV9 and TRBJ2-2, with a possible D match to TRBD1 (6 bases). Deletions cut 4 bases from V and 8 bases from J, with 9 bases between. Germline values: CDR1 SGDLS, CDR2 YYNGEE. The CDR3 covers 12 residues. CDR3 nucleotides: TGTGCCAGCAGCCCTCAGGGGGGGGAGCTGTTTTTT. Translated, it gives CASSPQGGELFF. The entire variable domain, with the rest obtained from reference TRBV9 and TRBJ2-2, is as follows: DSGVTQTPKHLITATGQRVTLRCSPRSGDLSVYWYQQSLDQGLQFLIQYYNGEERAKGNILERFSAQQFPDLHSELNLSSLELGDSALYFCASSPQGGELFFGEGSRLTVL.

V is TRBV29-1 and J is TRBJ1-1; D uncertain. The V end was cut by 3 bases, the J end by 0 bases, with 11 bases between. The CDR3 is 14 amino acids. Germline V gives CDR1 SQVTM, CDR2 ANQGSEA. CDR3 region: CSVDPGLVNTEAFF. CDR3 coding DNA: TGCAGCGTTGACCCCGGCCTGGTGAACACTGAAGCTTTCTTT.

The chain joins TRBV6-5 to TRBJ2-1, with D possibly being TRBD2 (5 bases). V was clipped by 4 bases and J by 6 bases, with 10 bases between them. This CDR3 contains 13 residues. CDR1 and CDR2 (germline): MNHEY, SVGAGI. The CDR3 DNA reads as TGTGCCAGCAGTTCCCAGGACTTCAATGAGCAGTTCTTC. Protein: CASSSQDFNEQFF.

This chain joins TRBV11-2 and TRBJ1-1; TRBD1 might be the D (5 bases). Germline assignment: CDR1 SGHAT and CDR2 FQNNGV. V was trimmed by 4 bases and J by 2 bases, leaving 11 bases between them. There are 14 residues in the CDR3. Here the CDR3 reads CASSSFQGNTEAFF. The CDR3 DNA reads TGTGCCAGCAGCTCCTTTCAGGGAAACACTGAAGCTTTCTTT. Based on the CDR3 plus reference TRBV11-2 and TRBJ1-1, the full variable domain is EAGVAQSPRYKIIEKRQSVAFWCNPISGHATLYWYQQILGQGPKLLIQFQNNGVVDDSQLPKDRFSAERLKGVDSTLKIQPAKLEDSAVYLCASSSFQGNTEAFFGQGTRLTVV.

The gene calls are TRBV30 and TRBJ2-3, with 7 positions matching TRBD1. The length of the CDR3 is 15 residues. V was clipped by 2 bases and J by 0 bases; unmatched bases: 5. Germline V gene sequence: CDR1 GTSNPN, CDR2 SVGIG (reference sequence). CDR3 in DNA: TGTGCCTGGAGTAGGGAAGGGGGCAGCACAGATACGCAGTATTTT. It encodes CAWSREGGSTDTQYF.

The rearrangement links TRBV11-2 to TRBJ2-7; D gene unclear. Trimming took 5 bases from V and 7 from J, leaving 12 bases between them. Germline V gene sequence: CDR1 SGHAT, CDR2 FQNNGV. The length of the CDR3 is 12 residues. The CDR3 sequence: CASSPVAAEQYF. The CDR3 region has the DNA TGTGCCAGCAGCCCCGTCGCGGCGGAGCAGTACTTC.

For the CDR3, the DNA is TGCGCCAGCAGCAGAGCAAGCGGGAGCTCCTACGAGCAGTACTTC. Amino acids: CASSRASGSSYEQYF. The J gene is TRBJ2-7, the V gene TRBV4-3, with 8 nucleotides matching TRBD2. CDR1 and CDR2 (germline): LGHNA, YSLEER. The CDR3 runs to 15 residues. Losses at the gene ends were 5 bases for V and 0 bases for J; bases not matched to a gene: 6.

The chain has TRBV6-1 and TRBJ1-2; 8 positions agree with TRBD1. V lost 3 bases and J lost 4; bases outside the gene matches: 7. The germline V gene encodes CDR1 MNHNS and CDR2 SASEGT. CDR3 length: 15 residues. CDR3 DNA sequence: TGTGCCAGCAGTGAGATTAAGGGACAGGCCTATGGCTACACCTTC. Amino acids: CASSEIKGQAYGYTF.

This chain connects TRBV4-1 to TRBJ2-7, with 9 bases lining up with TRBD1. V lost 0 bases and J lost 5; bases outside the gene matches: 5. The CDR3 extends over 15 amino acids. In germline, CDR1 is MGHRA, CDR2 YSYEKL. This CDR3 reads CASSQESRDRDEQYF. The DNA for the CDR3 is TGCGCCAGCAGCCAAGAGTCCCGGGACAGGGACGAGCAGTACTTC.

The chain couples TRBV12-5 to TRBJ1-4; D unclear. CDR3 size: 15 residues. Per the germline V gene, CDR1 is LGHNT and CDR2 is FRNRAP. Trimming took off 3 bases at V and 2 bases at J, with 10 bases between the two ends. The DNA for the CDR3 is TGTGCTAGTGGTTTAGGATGGGCCACTAATGAAAAACTGTTTTTT. Protein product: CASGLGWATNEKLFF.

This clone was detected only a few times. This sequence joins TRBV10-1 and TRBJ1-3, with D unclear. This CDR3 has 14 amino acids. Germline values: CDR1 WNHNN, CDR2 SYGVQD (reference sequence). Trimming took off 0 bases at V and 2 bases at J, with 5 bases between the two ends. This CDR3 reads CASSESSTGNTIYF. CDR3 sequence (DNA): TGCGCCAGCAGTGAGTCCAGCACTGGAAACACCATATATTTT.

The chain combines TRBV10-3 with TRBJ2-5, with 14 bases matching TRBD2. Germline lookup yields CDR1 ENHRY and CDR2 SYGVKD. The J segment lost 5 bases and the V segment lost 6 bases, leaving 5 bases of the junction unmatched. CDR3 size: 15 residues. CDR3 region: CAIRGTSGSTETQYF. DNA for the CDR3: TGTGCCATCAGGGGGACTAGCGGGAGCACGGAGACCCAGTACTTC.

This clone was observed a few times. This chain uses TRBV19 with TRBJ2-2, with D unclear. Germline V gene lookup returns CDR1 LNHDA and CDR2 SQIVND (reference sequence). The CDR3 loop spans 16 amino acids. V gave up 2 bases and J gave up 0 bases, with 10 bases separating them. CDR3 DNA: TGTGCCAGTAGTATACGGGCAAACCCGAACACCGGGGAGCTGTTTTTT. This translates into CASSIRANPNTGELFF. Full variable domain (missing parts from reference TRBV19 and TRBJ2-2): DGGITQSPKYLFRKEGQNVTLSCEQNLNHDAMYWYRQDPGQGLRLIYYSQIVNDFQKGDIAEGYSVSREKKESFPLTVTSAQKNPTAFYLCASSIRANPNTGELFFGEGSRLTVL.

The CDR3 bases are TGTGCCAGCAGTTTGACAGGGGGGTGTCTCGTGAATACGCAGTATTTT. Its protein is CASSLTGGCLVNTQYF. The chain couples TRBV27 to TRBJ2-3, with TRBD1 matching 9 bases. The CDR3 is 16 amino acids. Per germline, CDR1 MNHEY and CDR2 SMNVEV (reference sequence). The trim removed 3 bases at V and 7 bases at J, leaving 11 bases unmatched.

The chain links TRBV4-3 to TRBJ2-2, with D unresolved. Looked up from germline, CDR1 is LGHNA and CDR2 is YSLEER. The CDR3 is 14 amino acids. Trimming pared 4 bases from V and 7 bases from J, leaving 13 bases between. For the CDR3, the DNA is TGCGCCAGCAGCCCCTCTGAGGAAGTCGGGGAGCTGTTTTTT. It yields the protein CASSPSEEVGELFF.

The chain employs TRBV12-1 and TRBJ2-3; the D call of TRBD2 is as the table states it, not checked on the DNA. TRBV12-1 is a pseudogene. This CDR3 is 18 amino acids long. The CDR3 sequence is CASSSPARAGGFGDTQYF. As DNA, the CDR3 is TGTGCCAGCAGCTCTCCAGCTAGAGCGGGGGGTTTTGGAGATACGCAGTATTTT.

The chain carries TRBV5-1 and TRBJ1-1; D is unresolved. The CDR3 is 13 amino acids. Germline V gives CDR1 SGHRS, CDR2 YFSETQ. V dropped 3 bases and J dropped 5 bases, with 11 bases sitting between them. CDR3 in amino acids: CASSSLLRTEAFF. In DNA form, the CDR3 reads TGCGCCAGCAGCTCGCTCCTGAGGACTGAAGCTTTCTTT.

The chain has TRBV30 and TRBJ1-4; D not resolved. This CDR3 contains 14 residues. The V gene lost 2 bases and the J gene lost 7 bases, with 14 bases spanning the gap. Germline V lookup: CDR1 GTSNPN, CDR2 SVGIG (reference sequence). The DNA for the CDR3 is TGTGCCTGGAGTCGGAAGGTGTCGACTGAAAAACTGTTTTTT. Translation: CAWSRKVSTEKLFF.